Sequencing of this T cell receptor (beta chain) was carried out in a study of CD8 T cells in Susac syndrome. Trimming took off 8 bases at V and 15 bases at J, with 26 bases between the two ends. There are 14 residues in the CDR3. Germline CDR1 and CDR2: SEHNR and FQNEAQ (reference sequence). General study findings and limits: Clonal expansion did not appear in Susac syndrome CD4+ T cell repertoires.

An input of about 0.5 to 1 ug of RNA was subjected to reverse transcription using random hexamers. TCRdb independently ran MiXCR on the immunoSEQ multiplex PCR reads; one entry per CDR3 protein. The data hold some 160,000 distinct CDR3 sequences, with approximately 94% observed a single time. With regard to this clonotype: Its antigen is undetermined.

The chain joins TRBV7-9 to TRBJ2-1; D is possibly TRBD1 (5 bases). Sequencing used CD4+ T cells from PBMCs. The TCR was taken from a human donor with Susac syndrome. CDR3 amino acids: CASRRDRERVYAFF. In DNA, the CDR3 is TGTGCCAGCCGCCGCGACAGAGAAAGGGTATATGCGTTCTTC.